Each of the 27 T cell receptor beta chains below was sequenced from the same sample in a study of blood T cell repertoires in COVID-19. Repertoires were generated with immunoSEQ multiplex PCR, while TCRdb's copy carries only in-frame clones and drops some. The data show 56,000 or so clones, approximately 83% seen once. Sequencing was carried out using peripheral blood. Receptor source: a human donor in a cohort sampled during active COVID-19.

The chain employs TRBV4-3 and TRBJ2-7; D is perhaps TRBD1 (5 bases). The length of the CDR3 is 14 residues. Trimming cost V 0 bases and J 7 bases, with 13 bases left between them. In germline, CDR1 is LGHNA, CDR2 YSLEER. CDR3 DNA: TGCGCCAGCAGCCAAGAGCTGGGGCGACGGGAGCAGTACTTC. Its translation: CASSQELGRREQYF.

The chain joins TRBV4-1 to TRBJ2-4, with 8 bases matching TRBD2. This CDR3 is 13 amino acids long. In germline, CDR1 is MGHRA, CDR2 YSYEKL. The J segment lost 9 bases and the V segment lost 3 bases, leaving 4 bases of the junction unmatched. The CDR3 DNA reads TGCGCCAGCAGCCACGGGAGCGGGGGCATTCAGTACTTC. Its protein is CASSHGSGGIQYF.

This clone occurred a few times. The rearrangement joins TRBV18 to TRBJ2-7, with 9 bases aligning to TRBD1. Germline CDR1 and CDR2: KGHSH and LQKENI. There are 15 residues in the CDR3. The V gene end was trimmed by 3 bases and the J gene end by 5 bases; junction bases not matched to a gene: 8. The CDR3 coding sequence is TGTGCCAGCTCACCCAGACAGGGGGAACGGAACGAGCAGTACTTC. Protein product: CASSPRQGERNEQYF. The full variable domain, with the rest looked up from reference TRBV18 and TRBJ2-7, is NAGVMQNPRHLVRRRGQEARLRCSPMKGHSHVYWYRQLPEEGLKFMVYLQKENIIDESGMPKERFSAEFPKEGPSILRIQQVVRGDSAAYFCASSPRQGERNEQYFGPGTRLTVT.

A word on this clone: It may be a read error: a sequence one base away is much more abundant. This rearrangement joins TRBV15 to TRBJ1-1, with D possibly being TRBD1 (6 bases). V was trimmed by 1 base and J by 4 bases, leaving 13 bases between them. The CDR3 spans 15 residues. Germline CDR1 is LNHNV and CDR2 is YYDKDF (reference sequence). CDR3 sequence: CATSRGSRGGTEAFF. The CDR3 DNA is TGTGCCACCAGCAGAGGAAGCCGAGGGGGCACTGAAGCTTTCTTT.

The rearrangement uses TRBV11-2 and TRBJ1-1; D is unresolved. The CDR3 sequence is 14 residues long. Germline CDR1 is SGHAT and CDR2 is FQNNGV. V lost 3 bases to trimming and J lost 5 bases, with 13 bases between them. Here the CDR3 reads CASSFNRRATEAFF. The DNA for the CDR3 is TGTGCCAGCAGCTTTAATCGTAGAGCGACTGAAGCTTTCTTT.

The chain is built from TRBV5-4 and TRBJ2-7, with TRBD1 matching 7 bases. The ends lost 3 bases at V and 8 bases at J; junction bases unmatched: 11. Germline values: CDR1 SGHNT, CDR2 YYREEE (reference sequence). This CDR3 is built from 14 residues. The CDR3 is CASSSPPDRIQQYF. The DNA for the CDR3 is TGTGCCAGCAGCTCCCCCCCGGACAGGATACAGCAGTACTTC.

V usage is TRBV6-5 and J usage is TRBJ2-7; no reliable D call. The CDR3 is made up of 13 amino acids. V was trimmed by 5 bases and J by 0 bases, leaving 8 bases between them. The germline gives CDR1 MNHEY, CDR2 SVGAGI. Here the CDR3 DNA reads TGTGCCAGCAGTACTGCTAGCTCCTACGAGCAGTACTTC. Protein: CASSTASSYEQYF.

A single count supports this clone. The chain recombines TRBV10-3 with TRBJ2-7, with TRBD1 identical over 9 bases. This CDR3 has 16 amino acids. CDR1 and CDR2 from the germline V gene are ENHRY and SYGVKD. Losses at the gene ends were 7 bases for V and 3 bases for J; bases not matched to a gene: 13. Written as DNA, the CDR3 is TGTGCCATCAACAGACAGGGGGACGGTACAGGCTACGAGCAGTACTTC. This gives the protein CAINRQGDGTGYEQYF.

The rearrangement uses TRBV29-1 and TRBJ2-3; 9 bases agree with TRBD2. Germline values: CDR1 SQVTM, CDR2 ANQGSEA. This CDR3 region has 13 residues. Losses at the gene ends were 7 bases for V and 4 bases for J; bases not matched to a gene: 6. CDR3 amino acids: CSASTSGSDTQYF. Here the CDR3 DNA reads TGCAGCGCATCGACTAGCGGATCAGATACGCAGTATTTT.

V and J are TRBV23-1 and TRBJ2-5; 10 nucleotides match TRBD2. TRBV23-1 is sorted into the ORF group, with uncertain function. V gave up 0 bases and J gave up 4 bases; unmatched junction bases: 5. This CDR3 spans 16 amino acids. The CDR3 is CASSQSLAGVGETQYF. CDR3 in DNA: TGCGCCAGCAGTCAATCCCTAGCGGGAGTCGGAGAGACCCAGTACTTC.

This rearrangement joins TRBV4-1 to TRBJ2-7; 10 positions agree with TRBD2. The CDR3 has 15 amino acids. CDR1 and CDR2 (germline): MGHRA, YSYEKL. The ends lost 0 bases at V and 3 bases at J; junction bases unmatched: 2. In DNA form, the CDR3 reads TGCGCCAGCAGCCAAGACGCTAGCGGGAGCTACGAGCAGTACTTC. Amino acid sequence: CASSQDASGSYEQYF.

With regard to this clone: The identical CDR3 is also encoded by other nucleotide sequences in the sample. The chain joins TRBV30 to TRBJ2-7, with 8 bases lining up with TRBD2. Germline-derived CDR1 and CDR2 are GTSNPN and SVGIG (reference sequence). CDR3 size: 15 residues. The junction had 15 bases not matched to a gene; V was cut back by 5 bases and J by 6 bases. The DNA for the CDR3 is TGTGCCTGGCGCGGGGGGAGGGTTCGGGGGTCCGAGCAGTACTTC. This gives the protein CAWRGGRVRGSEQYF.

The chain has TRBV6-2 or TRBV6-3 and TRBJ2-2; D uncertain. V was pared by 6 bases and J by 8 bases, with 13 bases between. Germline V gene data show CDR1 as MNHEY and CDR2 as SVGEGT. The CDR3 consists of 13 residues. This CDR3 reads CASSGSQRGELFF. Written as DNA, the CDR3 is TGTGCCAGCAGCGGCAGTCAAAGAGGGGAGCTGTTTTTT.

This clone was counted between two and nine times. CDR3 in amino acids: CASSRGQMQYF. Here the CDR3 DNA reads TGCGCCAGCAGCCGCGGACAGATGCAGTATTTT. The chain combines TRBV4-1 with TRBJ2-3; a possible D gene is TRBD1 (6 bases). Germline V gene data show CDR1 as MGHRA and CDR2 as YSYEKL. The V end was cut by 4 bases, the J end by 11 bases, with 10 bases between. The length of the CDR3 is 11 residues.

The chain carries TRBV15 and TRBJ1-5; D is ambiguous. Germline V gene lookup returns CDR1 LNHNV and CDR2 YYDKDF (reference sequence). Trimming removed 0 bases at V and 2 bases at J, with 8 bases between. The length of the CDR3 is 15 residues. The CDR3 region is CATSREGGGNQPQHF. CDR3 nucleotides: TGTGCCACCAGCAGAGAAGGAGGCGGCAATCAGCCCCAGCATTTT. Looking up the rest from reference TRBV15 and TRBJ1-5 gives the full variable domain: DAMVIQNPRYQVTQFGKPVTLSCSQTLNHNVMYWYQQKSSQAPKLLFHYYDKDFNNEADTPDNFQSRRPNTSFCFLDIRSPGLGDTAMYLCATSREGGGNQPQHFGDGTRLSIL.

This clone was observed a single time. V usage is TRBV5-1 and J usage is TRBJ2-2, with 7 nucleotides matching TRBD1. Per germline, CDR1 SGHRS and CDR2 YFSETQ. This CDR3 has 19 amino acids. Trimming at V came to 1 base and at J to 7 bases, leaving 19 bases not matched to a gene. CDR3 bases: TGCGCCAGCAGCTTGTCAGTGGCGTTACTTGACAGGGTTAACGGGGAGCTGTTTTTT. It specifies CASSLSVALLDRVNGELFF.

The chain employs TRBV5-1 and TRBJ1-4, with no clear D. The CDR3 is 13 residues long. Trimming removed 5 bases at V and 3 bases at J, with 8 bases between. CDR1 SGHRS and CDR2 YFSETQ come from the germline V gene. Written as DNA, the CDR3 is TGCGCCAGCAGTTCGTCCGCTAATGAAAAACTGTTTTTT. This encodes CASSSSANEKLFF.

This clone was observed a single time. V usage is TRBV2 and J usage is TRBJ2-7; D is perhaps TRBD2 (6 bases). Germline assignment: CDR1 SNHLY and CDR2 FYNNEI. V was clipped by 9 bases and J by 2 bases, with 17 bases between them. This CDR3 is built from 14 residues. The CDR3 bases are TGTGCCAGTTTAGGCGGGACGGTTACCTACGAGCAGTACTTC. Its protein product is CASLGGTVTYEQYF.

J is TRBJ2-1 and V is TRBV6-2 or TRBV6-3, with 14 bases aligning to TRBD2. Germline V CDR1 and CDR2: MNHEY, SVGEGT. With 2 bases clipped from V and 4 bases from J, the junction kept 10 bases outside the gene matches. This CDR3 contains 19 residues. The CDR3: CASSYHQTSGRDIYNEQFF. CDR3 DNA sequence: TGTGCCAGCAGTTACCACCAGACTAGCGGGAGGGATATTTACAATGAGCAGTTCTTC.

V is TRBV28 and J is TRBJ2-3, with 9 bases that match TRBD2. The CDR3 loop spans 16 amino acids. J was trimmed by 2 bases and V by 2 bases; bases with no gene match: 5. Looked up from germline, CDR1 is MDHEN and CDR2 is SYDVKM. This CDR3 reads CASSLTSSGTTDTQYF. The CDR3 nucleotides read TGTGCCAGCAGTTTAACTTCTAGCGGGACCACAGATACGCAGTATTTT. The full variable domain, with the rest looked up from reference TRBV28 and TRBJ2-3, is DVKVTQSSRYLVKRTGEKVFLECVQDMDHENMFWYRQDPGLGLRLIYFSYDVKMKEKGDIPEGYSVSREKKERFSLILESASTNQTSMYLCASSLTSSGTTDTQYFGPGTRLTVL.

The gene calls are TRBV28 and TRBJ1-1, with TRBD1 matching 10 bases. Per the germline V gene, CDR1 is MDHEN and CDR2 is SYDVKM. The V gene end was trimmed by 3 bases and the J gene end by 3 bases; junction bases not matched to a gene: 4. There are 15 residues in the CDR3. CDR3 in amino acids: CASSLTGGAYTEAFF. The CDR3 region has the DNA TGTGCCAGCAGTTTGACAGGGGGCGCGTACACTGAAGCTTTCTTT.

This clone was seen more than once but under ten times. This chain uses TRBV11-2 with TRBJ1-5; tentative D call: TRBD1 (6 bases). The CDR3 covers 16 residues. CDR1 is SGHAT and CDR2 is FQNNGV in the germline V gene. Trimming cost V 3 bases and J 1 base, with 13 bases left between them. This CDR3 is CASSFYRQDSNQPQHF. For the CDR3, the DNA is TGTGCCAGCAGCTTTTATAGACAGGACAGCAATCAGCCCCAGCATTTT.

The chain links TRBV28 to TRBJ1-5, with TRBD1 matching over 7 bases. The ends lost 5 bases at V and 2 bases at J; junction bases unmatched: 3. This CDR3 spans 14 amino acids. CDR1 is MDHEN, CDR2 SYDVKM, per germline. For the CDR3, the DNA is TGTGCCAGCAGTCTTGACAGGGGCAATCAGCCCCAGCATTTT. This translates into CASSLDRGNQPQHF.

The chain links TRBV28 to TRBJ1-2; 10 nucleotides align to TRBD1. CDR1 is MDHEN and CDR2 is SYDVKM in the germline V gene. The CDR3 length is 13 residues. V lost 8 bases to trimming and J lost 5 bases; unmatched junction nucleotides: 5. For the CDR3, the DNA is TGTGCCAGCGGGACAGGGGCAGGTTATGGCTACACCTTC. Translation gives CASGTGAGYGYTF.

The chain couples TRBV7-8 to TRBJ2-3, with TRBD2 matching over 7 bases. The CDR3 spans 15 residues. Germline V lookup: CDR1 SGHVS, CDR2 FQNEAQ. V was clipped by 5 bases and J by 0 bases; unmatched bases: 5. The CDR3, as DNA: TGTGCCAGCAGCCCACGGCGGGAGAGCACAGATACGCAGTATTTT. Its translation is CASSPRRESTDTQYF.

The rearrangement joins TRBV28 to TRBJ1-2, with D maybe TRBD1 (5 bases). The CDR3 has 10 residues. Germline-derived CDR1 and CDR2 are MDHEN and SYDVKM. With 6 bases removed from V and 6 bases from J, the gap between germline ends came to 5 bases. The CDR3 DNA is TGTGCCAGCAGGGGGCATGGCTACACCTTC. This translates into CASRGHGYTF.

V usage is TRBV7-2 and J usage is TRBJ1-1, with TRBD1 matching 7 bases. Germline V gene sequence: CDR1 SGHTA, CDR2 FQGNSA. This CDR3 has 15 amino acids. V lost 3 bases, J lost 4 bases, and 8 bases stayed unmatched. The CDR3 region has the DNA TGTGCCAGCAGCTTCTCAAGGGGGCTGGGCACTGAAGCTTTCTTT. Protein sequence: CASSFSRGLGTEAFF. The whole variable domain, remainder taken from reference TRBV7-2 and TRBJ1-1, is GAGVSQSPSNKVTEKGKDVELRCDPISGHTALYWYRQSLGQGLEFLIYFQGNSAPDKSGLPSDRFSAERTGGSVSTLTIQRTQQEDSAVYLCASSFSRGLGTEAFFGQGTRLTVV.